This TCR beta chain is from a study of shared clonotypes between healthy human individuals. Whole-study findings and limits: Large depth notwithstanding, sorted-subset sequencing proved incomplete by rarefaction. An effect of sequencing depth on clonotype sharing among donors was expected.

Per the original methods: ImmunoSEQ only sent back junction sequences with no quality scores, so filtering was done differently. Measured with immunoSEQ multiplex PCR; TCRdb has only the in-frame clones, and not every one. V and J calls and clone size follow that table, whereas D and trimming were derived from the DNA. The table includes some 2.4 million clones, 80% to 95% detected once. V dropped 6 bases and J dropped 0 bases, with 7 bases sitting between them. CDR3 length: 13 residues. The germline CDR1 and CDR2 sequences are SNHLY and FYNNEI. Note on this clone: Its antigen is still unknown.

Sequences were obtained from naive CD4+ T cells from PBMCs. Subset denoted: CD45RA+ positively selected. The source of this sequence is a man between 18 and 35 years old in good health. Some clones in this sample may be carry-over from other donors' samples. The chain joins TRBV2 to TRBJ2-3, with D maybe TRBD1 (6 bases). The CDR3 is CASSGQSTDTQYF. The CDR3 DNA is TGTGCCAGCAGCGGACAGAGCACAGATACGCAGTATTTT.